The clone carrying this T cell receptor beta chain was found a few times. The antigen remains unidentified. RNA transcripts gave rise to amplified TCR beta CDR3 regions. The HTBI primer set was used in a first-round RT-PCR of the TCR CDR3. TCRdb independently ran MiXCR on the multiplex PCR reads; one entry per CDR3 protein. The table includes more than 550,000 distinct CDR3 sequences, 45% detected once. The germline V gene has CDR1 LNHDA and CDR2 SQIVND (reference sequence). V was clipped by 11 bases and J by 5 bases; unmatched bases: 9. The CDR3 runs 13 residues. The data originate from a study of T cells in Graves' hyperthyroidism and ophthalmopathy. Whole-study findings and limits: The blood repertoire included most of the expanded thyroid clonotypes above 0.001. Using 13 V-J features, a model discriminated ophthalmopathy from stable hyperthyroidism.

Each diagnosis drew on symptoms, thyroxine, TRAb, thyroid ultrasound and orbital computed tomography findings. The source of this sequence is an adult man with Graves' disease, either hyperthyroidism or ophthalmopathy (not recorded which). The chain carries TRBV19 and TRBJ1-5; TRBD1 aligns across 7 bases. Sequences were obtained from peripheral blood or thyroid tissue (not recorded which). CDR3 sequence reads: CAWSRGSDQPQHF. In DNA, the CDR3 is TGTGCCTGGAGCAGGGGGTCAGATCAGCCCCAGCATTTT.